This TCR beta chain was profiled in a study of cytomegalovirus exposure and HLA in healthy donors. Donors showed nominal health when sampled, although they likely had unrecorded immune exposures. The CDR3 is made up of 15 amino acids. Findings and caveats of the study: Cytomegalovirus-associated status was assigned to 164 TCR beta chains. Being productive about 90% or about 30% of the time was typical of most TCR beta V segments in an earlier analysis.

Remarks on this clone: Its antigen is unidentified.

In the PCR, 60 Vbeta and 13 Jbeta primers were used. Measured with immunoSEQ multiplex PCR; TCRdb has only the in-frame clones, and not every one. This sample yields 100,000 to 150,000 clones, of which around 69% are seen a single time; roughly 8.2% belongs to the top ten. Input material: PBMCs. This TCR derives from a middle-aged woman in good health and CMV-seropositive. The chain has TRBV21-1 and TRBJ2-7; TRBD1 reflects the table's D call only, with no check against the DNA. TRBV21-1 has pseudogene status. In DNA, the CDR3 is TGTGCCAGCAGCAGGCGACAGGGAATCCTCTACGAGCAGTACTTC. Translation: CASSRRQGILYEQYF.